Listed here are 21 T cell receptor beta chains from one sample, sequenced in a study of lymphopenia after photon versus proton radiotherapy (dated by TCRdb to the late 2010s). The method behind the library was the immunoSEQ multiplex PCR assay. TCRdb mirrors the immuneACCESS table, restricted to in-frame sequences. Some clones are absent from its copies; in checked studies, under half trace to an unresolved V gene, and the reason for the others is unknown. A total of about 50,000 clones appear in this sample, around 80% of them only once. Together, the top ten hold less than 35% of the sample. Material: peripheral blood, obtained from a patient treated with photon-based radiotherapy. These receptors were collected from a middle-aged man with gastric cancer.

This clone occurred once. The chain has TRBV28 and TRBJ2-7; 14 positions match TRBD2. Unmatched junction bases numbered 3, after V lost 2 bases and J lost 6 bases. This CDR3 has 15 amino acids. Germline CDR1 MDHEN, CDR2 SYDVKM. The CDR3 protein is CASSLGTSGSGEQYF. In DNA, the CDR3 is TGTGCCAGCAGTTTAGGGACTAGCGGGAGTGGCGAGCAGTACTTC.

This clone was seen only a few times. The chain couples TRBV7-8 to TRBJ2-2; TRBD2 might be the D (5 bases). The CDR3 totals 15 residues. The V end was cut by 5 bases, the J end by 3 bases, with 13 bases between. CDR1 SGHVS and CDR2 FQNEAQ come from the germline V gene. In DNA form, the CDR3 reads TGTGCCAGCAGCGATGAACTAGAGGACACCGGGGAGCTGTTTTTT. Its protein is CASSDELEDTGELFF.

This clone was seen only once. The chain recombines TRBV30 with TRBJ2-1, with 8 bases that match TRBD1. The germline V gene has CDR1 GTSNPN and CDR2 SVGIG (reference sequence). V trimming: 2 bases; J trimming: 4 bases; junction bases outside the gene matches: 1. The CDR3 runs 13 residues. The CDR3 nucleotides read TGTGCCTGGAGTCGGGACAGGTACAATGAGCAGTTCTTC. Amino acids: CAWSRDRYNEQFF.

This rearrangement joins TRBV5-4 to TRBJ1-2, with TRBD1 matching over 9 bases. The ends lost 4 bases at V and 3 bases at J; junction bases unmatched: 10. Germline CDR1 SGHNT, CDR2 YYREEE (reference sequence). The CDR3 is 16 residues long. CDR3 amino acids: CASSPPGGQGDYGYTF. In DNA, the CDR3 is TGTGCCAGCAGCCCCCCAGGGGGACAGGGTGACTATGGCTACACCTTC.

This rearrangement joins TRBV6-1 to TRBJ2-7, with 8 bases identical to TRBD2. The CDR3 extends over 14 amino acids. CDR1 is MNHNS and CDR2 is SASEGT in the germline V gene. V lost 3 bases to trimming and J lost 3 bases; unmatched junction nucleotides: 4. CDR3 in amino acids: CASSDQAGVYEQYF. CDR3 DNA: TGTGCCAGCAGTGACCAAGCGGGGGTCTACGAGCAGTACTTC.

CDR3 residues: CASSLGQSTGELFF. For the CDR3, the DNA is TGTGCCAGCAGCTTAGGACAAAGCACCGGGGAGCTGTTTTTT. The V call is TRBV7-2, the J call TRBJ2-2; D is ambiguous. The CDR3 has 14 amino acids. Germline CDR1 reads SGHTA; CDR2 reads FQGNSA. Trimming took off 1 base at V and 4 bases at J, with 7 bases between the two ends.

CDR3 sequence: CSSRGVETQYF. Written as DNA, the CDR3 is TGCAGCTCCCGGGGGGTAGAGACCCAGTACTTC. The chain combines TRBV29-1 with TRBJ2-5; 7 positions match TRBD2. J was trimmed by 4 bases and V by 8 bases; bases with no gene match: 4. The CDR3 covers 11 residues. Germline assignment: CDR1 SQVTM and CDR2 ANQGSEA.

This sequence joins TRBV19 and TRBJ2-3, with a weak D call TRBD2 (5 bases). The ends were cut back, 6 bases at V and 5 bases at J, with 27 bases in the middle. Looked up from germline, CDR1 is LNHDA and CDR2 is SQIVND (reference sequence). This CDR3 is 18 amino acids long. Written as DNA, the CDR3 is TGTGCCAGTAGCATGTCCCCAGGCGGGTGGGTGTCCGGAGATACGCAGTATTTT. It translates to CASSMSPGGWVSGDTQYF.

The CDR3 protein is CASSPGGLTNTQYF. Written as DNA, the CDR3 is TGTGCCAGCAGCCCGGGAGGGCTCACGAATACGCAGTATTTT. This sequence joins TRBV7-2 and TRBJ2-3, with TRBD2 identical over 8 bases. CDR1 and CDR2 (germline): SGHTA, FQGNSA. The CDR3 runs 14 residues. J was trimmed by 7 bases and V by 5 bases; bases with no gene match: 8.

The CDR3 nucleotides read TGTGCCAGCAGCGTGAATTCGGGGGGCGAAGCTTTCTTT. It is translated as CASSVNSGGEAFF. This sequence joins TRBV7-2 and TRBJ1-1; tentatively, D is TRBD1 (6 bases). V was trimmed by 5 bases and J by 8 bases, leaving 15 bases between them. The CDR3 has 13 amino acids. The germline gives CDR1 SGHTA, CDR2 FQGNSA. Complete variable domain (other parts from reference TRBV7-2 and TRBJ1-1): GAGVSQSPSNKVTEKGKDVELRCDPISGHTALYWYRQSLGQGLEFLIYFQGNSAPDKSGLPSDRFSAERTGGSVSTLTIQRTQQEDSAVYLCASSVNSGGEAFFGQGTRLTVV.

The chain employs TRBV15 and TRBJ2-1, with no clear D. The V gene lost 0 bases and the J gene lost 7 bases, with 7 bases spanning the gap. This CDR3 contains 13 residues. Germline values: CDR1 LNHNV, CDR2 YYDKDF (reference sequence). The CDR3 coding sequence is TGTGCCACCAGCAGAGATCATGATAATGAGCAGTTCTTC. Its protein is CATSRDHDNEQFF. Complete variable domain (other parts from reference TRBV15 and TRBJ2-1): DAMVIQNPRYQVTQFGKPVTLSCSQTLNHNVMYWYQQKSSQAPKLLFHYYDKDFNNEADTPDNFQSRRPNTSFCFLDIRSPGLGDTAMYLCATSRDHDNEQFFGPGTRLTVL.

The chain links TRBV5-4 to TRBJ2-3; D is uncertain. V was clipped by 4 bases and J by 2 bases, with 8 bases between them. This CDR3 is 13 amino acids long. The germline CDR1 and CDR2 sequences are SGHNT and YYREEE (reference sequence). Here the CDR3 DNA reads TGTGCCAGCAGCAATATATCCACAGATACGCAGTATTTT. Amino acid sequence: CASSNISTDTQYF. Drawing the rest from reference TRBV5-4 and TRBJ2-3, the complete variable domain is ETGVTQSPTHLIKTRGQQVTLRCSSQSGHNTVSWYQQALGQGPQFIFQYYREEENGRGNFPPRFSGLQFPNYSSELNVNALELDDSALYLCASSNISTDTQYFGPGTRLTVL.

The chain recombines TRBV29-1 with TRBJ1-2, with D possibly being TRBD1 (5 bases). Germline-derived CDR1 and CDR2 are SQVTM and ANQGSEA. The CDR3 covers 16 residues. Trimming shortened V by 6 bases and J by 1 base, and 21 bases separated the two germline ends. CDR3 sequence reads: CSVAGTLIPLNYGYTF. In nucleotides, the CDR3 is TGCAGCGTCGCCGGGACCCTTATCCCCCTTAACTATGGCTACACCTTC.

The chain uses TRBV10-2 and TRBJ1-2; TRBD1 aligns across 7 bases. Trimming took 6 bases from V and 1 from J; bases not matched to a gene: 8. This CDR3 has 15 residues. CDR1 is WSHSY and CDR2 is SAAADI in the germline V gene. The CDR3 bases are TGCGCCAGCAGGCCGGACAGGCCCCTTAACTATGGCTACACCTTC. Translating gives CASRPDRPLNYGYTF.

This chain joins TRBV7-3 and TRBJ2-2, with 9 bases lining up with TRBD2. Germline CDR1 and CDR2: SGHTA and FQGTGA. With 5 bases clipped from V and 2 bases from J, the junction kept 9 bases outside the gene matches. The CDR3 has 17 residues. CDR3: CASSQVQREVNTGELFF. DNA of the CDR3: TGTGCCAGCAGCCAAGTCCAGCGGGAGGTTAACACCGGGGAGCTGTTTTTT.

The V gene is TRBV19, the J gene TRBJ2-3; 7 bases are a match to TRBD1. The CDR3 has 13 residues. Germline V gene sequence: CDR1 LNHDA, CDR2 SQIVND (reference sequence). V lost 4 bases, J lost 4 bases, and 2 bases stayed unmatched. The CDR3 sequence: CASSTQGADTQYF. The CDR3 DNA reads TGTGCCAGTAGTACTCAGGGGGCAGATACGCAGTATTTT.

The chain is built from TRBV15 and TRBJ2-3, with D unclear. The CDR3 is 12 amino acids. CDR1 is LNHNV, CDR2 YYDKDF, per germline (reference sequence). V lost 6 bases and J 6 bases, leaving 10 bases between the germline ends. CDR3 DNA: TGTGCCACCAGAACAAGGCGGGATACGCAGTATTTT. This translates into CATRTRRDTQYF.

V gene TRBV19 combines with J gene TRBJ2-3; 8 bases agree with TRBD2. CDR3 length equals 12 residues. Trimming at V came to 6 bases and at J to 8 bases, leaving 4 bases not matched to a gene. Germline CDR1 and CDR2: LNHDA and SQIVND (reference sequence). This chain's CDR3 is CASRGAGATQYF. For the CDR3, the DNA is TGTGCCAGTAGAGGAGCGGGGGCTACGCAGTATTTT.

The chain links TRBV4-1 to TRBJ1-6; D unclear. This CDR3 region has 12 residues. The germline CDR1 and CDR2 sequences are MGHRA and YSYEKL. Trimming took off 1 base at V and 9 bases at J, with 4 bases between the two ends. CDR3 DNA sequence: TGCGCCAGCAGCCAAGGATTTTCACCCCTCCACTTT. This sequence encodes CASSQGFSPLHF.

This chain uses TRBV7-9 with TRBJ2-7; D gene ambiguous. The CDR3 sequence is 13 residues long. Germline CDR1 SEHNR, CDR2 FQNEAQ (reference sequence). Trimming took 2 bases from V and 2 from J, leaving 7 bases between them. The DNA for the CDR3 is TGTGCCAGCAGCTTATCAGTCCCCTACGAGCAGTACTTC. Amino acids: CASSLSVPYEQYF.

V and J are TRBV12-5 and TRBJ2-7; 8 bases agree with TRBD2. This CDR3 contains 16 residues. Trimming took 8 bases from V and 6 from J; bases not matched to a gene: 18. Germline loops: CDR1 LGHNT, CDR2 FRNRAP. The CDR3 protein is CASRKTPGTRSVEQYF. DNA for the CDR3: TGTGCTAGTAGAAAAACCCCCGGGACTAGGTCGGTCGAGCAGTACTTC.